Listed here are 20 T cell receptor beta chains from one sample, sequenced in a study of shared clonotypes between healthy human individuals (dated by TCRdb to about 2020). Library generation was performed with the immunoSEQ multiplex PCR assay. Here the immuneACCESS table is served through TCRdb, limited to in-frame sequences with V and J called. Missing clones are a known gap in these copies; in checked studies unresolved V genes cover under half, and the rest lacks a known reason. In this sample the table shows over a million clones, about 98.5% of which occur a single time. The ten largest clones add up to around 0.38% of the sample. Sequencing input: naive CD4+ T cells sorted from blood. This sample's cell subset or site label indicates: CD45RA+ positively selected. All receptors derive from a man under 40 in good health.

This clone was seen a handful of times. The chain carries TRBV14 and TRBJ1-1; no firm D call. CDR1 is SGHDN, CDR2 FVKESK, per germline. The CDR3 is made up of 12 amino acids. Trimming pared 3 bases from V and 10 bases from J, leaving 12 bases between. The CDR3: CASSQVYNRAFF. CDR3 DNA sequence: TGTGCCAGCAGCCAGGTCTACAATCGAGCTTTCTTT.

The chain joins TRBV5-8 to TRBJ1-1; D is undetermined. V was shortened by 4 bases and J by 7 bases, with 14 bases between the two germline ends. The CDR3 totals 13 residues. The germline V gene encodes CDR1 SGHTS and CDR2 YDEGEE. CDR3: CASSRGTAGEAFF. CDR3 DNA sequence: TGTGCCAGCAGCCGAGGCACCGCGGGTGAAGCTTTCTTT.

CDR3 loop: CASSPIPGTAVDYGYTF. Written as DNA, the CDR3 is TGTGCCAGCTCACCCATTCCCGGGACAGCGGTTGACTATGGCTACACCTTC. The chain is built from TRBV18 and TRBJ1-2, with 7 bases identical to TRBD1. Germline CDR1 and CDR2: KGHSH and LQKENI. Trimming took 3 bases from V and 3 from J; bases not matched to a gene: 13. The CDR3 is made up of 17 amino acids.

V gene TRBV18 combines with J gene TRBJ2-7, with TRBD1 matching over 7 bases. CDR3 size: 14 residues. Per germline, CDR1 KGHSH and CDR2 LQKENI. J lost 6 bases, V lost 2 bases, and 7 bases had no gene match. CDR3 region: CASSPGGQRGEQYF. CDR3 sequence (DNA): TGTGCCAGCTCACCAGGGGGACAGAGGGGCGAGCAGTACTTC.

The CDR3 DNA reads as TGTGCCAGCCGGAGGGACGGAAGAATCGAGCAGTACTTC. This codes for CASRRDGRIEQYF. The chain is built from TRBV19 and TRBJ2-7, with D perhaps matching TRBD2 (6 bases). Trimming pared 9 bases from V and 6 bases from J, leaving 18 bases between. The CDR3 has 13 amino acids. Germline V gene sequence: CDR1 LNHDA, CDR2 SQIVND (reference sequence).

The chain employs TRBV9 and TRBJ2-5; possibly TRBD1 for D (6 bases). The germline V gene encodes CDR1 SGDLS and CDR2 YYNGEE. CDR3 length: 13 residues. V dropped 7 bases and J dropped 3 bases, with 13 bases sitting between them. The CDR3 protein is CASGTSWEETQYF. CDR3 nucleotide sequence: TGTGCCAGCGGGACATCCTGGGAAGAGACCCAGTACTTC.

The chain is built from TRBV18 and TRBJ2-1; 11 bases align to TRBD1. The J segment lost 5 bases and the V segment lost 1 base, leaving 7 bases of the junction unmatched. The V gene's germline CDR1 is KGHSH and CDR2 LQKENI. The CDR3 is 17 residues long. DNA of the CDR3: TGTGCCAGCTCACCACGTTCCGGGACAGGGGGACACAATGAGCAGTTCTTC. Translation: CASSPRSGTGGHNEQFF.

As DNA, the CDR3 is TGTGCCAGCAGCCAAGCGACTAGCGGGAGGAATGAGCAGTTCTTC. Translation: CASSQATSGRNEQFF. This chain connects TRBV14 to TRBJ2-1; 13 positions match TRBD2. The CDR3 consists of 15 residues. Germline-derived CDR1 and CDR2 are SGHDN and FVKESK. Trimming cost V 1 base and J 7 bases; bases outside gene matches: 1.

The chain couples TRBV7-9 to TRBJ1-5, with D possibly TRBD1 on 6 matching bases. Germline V lookup: CDR1 SEHNR, CDR2 FQNEAQ (reference sequence). This CDR3 spans 17 amino acids. With 1 base removed from V and 4 bases from J, the gap between germline ends came to 17 bases. This CDR3 reads CASSLGGQIFSNQPQHF. The CDR3 DNA is TGTGCCAGCAGCTTAGGAGGACAGATCTTTAGTAATCAGCCCCAGCATTTT.

The rearrangement uses TRBV10-2 and TRBJ2-2; D gene unclear. The CDR3 totals 15 residues. Germline CDR1 WSHSY, CDR2 SAAADI. Trimming stripped 4 bases from V and 3 bases from J, with 12 bases between. The CDR3 DNA reads as TGCGCCAGCAGTGGGGATTTAGGTCACACCGGGGAGCTGTTTTTT. Protein: CASSGDLGHTGELFF.

V usage is TRBV5-6 and J usage is TRBJ2-7; D is tentatively TRBD1 or TRBD2 (5 bases each). The V and J ends lost 4 bases and 0 bases respectively, with 14 bases between them. Germline CDR1 SGHDT, CDR2 YYEEEE. The CDR3 runs to 15 residues. This chain's CDR3 is CASSLRDGYSYEQYF. Written as DNA, the CDR3 is TGTGCCAGCAGCCTCCGGGACGGCTACTCCTACGAGCAGTACTTC.

This chain connects TRBV5-3 to TRBJ1-5; the match to TRBD1 covers 11 bases. TRBV5-3 has ORF status, its function being uncertain. Trimming took 4 bases from V and 5 from J; bases not matched to a gene: 2. The CDR3 has 14 residues. CDR3 DNA sequence: TGTGCCAGAAGCCGGGGACAGGGGGATCAGCCCCAGCATTTT. It encodes CARSRGQGDQPQHF.

This chain uses TRBV9 with TRBJ2-7, with no clear D. CDR3 length: 12 amino acids. Germline assignment: CDR1 SGDLS and CDR2 YYNGEE. V was pared by 0 bases and J by 5 bases, with 6 bases between. This CDR3 is CASSVAFDEQYF. The CDR3 region has the DNA TGTGCCAGCAGCGTAGCTTTCGACGAGCAGTACTTC.

The V gene is TRBV25-1, the J gene TRBJ2-3, with TRBD2 identical over 8 bases. This CDR3 comprises 15 residues. Unmatched junction bases numbered 6, after V lost 6 bases and J lost 1 base. Germline values: CDR1 MGHDK, CDR2 SYGVNS. CDR3 DNA: TGTGCCAGCAGCAAAAATAGCGGGGGCACAGATACGCAGTATTTT. This translates into CASSKNSGGTDTQYF.

This chain connects TRBV7-2 to TRBJ1-4, with TRBD1 matching over 8 bases. The trim removed 5 bases at V and 7 bases at J, leaving 6 bases unmatched. This CDR3 region has 14 residues. CDR1 is SGHTA and CDR2 is FQGNSA in the germline V gene. Here the CDR3 DNA reads TGTGCCAGCAGCAGACAGGGGCCGGGTGAAAAACTGTTTTTT. It is translated as CASSRQGPGEKLFF.

The rearrangement links TRBV28 to TRBJ2-1; 7 bases are shared with TRBD1. Looked up from germline, CDR1 is MDHEN and CDR2 is SYDVKM. V was clipped by 3 bases and J by 9 bases; unmatched bases: 11. The CDR3 sequence is 15 residues long. The CDR3 DNA sequence: TGTGCCAGCAGTTTTGACCAAAGAGGGGGCCTTGAGCAGTTCTTC. Protein: CASSFDQRGGLEQFF. Looking up the rest from reference TRBV28 and TRBJ2-1 gives the full variable domain: DVKVTQSSRYLVKRTGEKVFLECVQDMDHENMFWYRQDPGLGLRLIYFSYDVKMKEKGDIPEGYSVSREKKERFSLILESASTNQTSMYLCASSFDQRGGLEQFFGPGTRLTVL.

V and J are TRBV25-1 and TRBJ2-3, with a tentative D call TRBD2 (5 bases). Trimming removed 3 bases from V and 10 bases from J, with 26 bases in between. Germline V gene lookup returns CDR1 MGHDK and CDR2 SYGVNS. This CDR3 contains 17 residues. DNA of the CDR3: TGTGCCAGCAGTGATTGGAGAGGGAGCGAAATTGGAGTCGCGCAGTATTTT. The encoded protein is CASSDWRGSEIGVAQYF.

The chain has TRBV18 and TRBJ2-1; TRBD1 aligns across 11 bases. Germline CDR1 KGHSH, CDR2 LQKENI. CDR3 length equals 16 residues. Trimming cost V 3 bases and J 6 bases; bases outside gene matches: 7. CDR3 sequence reads: CASSPVGTGGFNEQFF. CDR3 coding DNA: TGTGCCAGCTCACCGGTTGGGACAGGGGGTTTCAATGAGCAGTTCTTC.

The V call is TRBV5-1, the J call TRBJ2-1; the D gene is possibly TRBD1 (6 bases). The germline V gene has CDR1 SGHRS and CDR2 YFSETQ. This CDR3 region has 15 residues. Deletions cut 6 bases from V and 5 bases from J, with 18 bases between. The CDR3 DNA sequence: TGCGCCAGCAAGGGTAAGGGGGAGTGGGACAATGAGCAGTTCTTC. Translating gives CASKGKGEWDNEQFF. Looking up the rest from reference TRBV5-1 and TRBJ2-1 gives the full variable domain: KAGVTQTPRYLIKTRGQQVTLSCSPISGHRSVSWYQQTPGQGLQFLFEYFSETQRNKGNFPGRFSGRQFSNSRSEMNVSTLELGDSALYLCASKGKGEWDNEQFFGPGTRLTVL.

The rearrangement uses TRBV11-2 and TRBJ2-2, with D possibly TRBD1 on 5 matching bases. This CDR3 contains 14 residues. V lost 5 bases and J lost 3, with 10 bases in between. Germline V lookup: CDR1 SGHAT, CDR2 FQNNGV. CDR3 nucleotides: TGTGCCAGCAGCGTTCTGACAGACACCGGGGAGCTGTTTTTT. This translates into CASSVLTDTGELFF.